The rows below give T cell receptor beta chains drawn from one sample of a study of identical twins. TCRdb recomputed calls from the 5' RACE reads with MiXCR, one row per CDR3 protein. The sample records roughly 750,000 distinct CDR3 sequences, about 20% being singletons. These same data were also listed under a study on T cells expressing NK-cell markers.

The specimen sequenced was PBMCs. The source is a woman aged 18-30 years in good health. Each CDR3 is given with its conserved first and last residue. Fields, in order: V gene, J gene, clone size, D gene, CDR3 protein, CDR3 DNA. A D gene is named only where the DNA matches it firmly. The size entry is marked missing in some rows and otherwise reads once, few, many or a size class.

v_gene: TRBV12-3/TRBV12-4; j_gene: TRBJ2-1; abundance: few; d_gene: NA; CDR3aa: CASSLEGRTRSTPEQFF; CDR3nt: TGTGCCAGCAGTTTAGAGGGAAGAACTAGATCTACGCCTGAGCAGTTCTTC
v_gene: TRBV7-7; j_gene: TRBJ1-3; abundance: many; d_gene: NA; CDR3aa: CASSFSGAILGNTIYF; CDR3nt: TGTGCTAGCAGCTTCTCGGGGGCCATCCTTGGAAACACCATATATTTT
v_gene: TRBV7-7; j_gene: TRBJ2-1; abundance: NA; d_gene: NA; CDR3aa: CASSSGDAYNEQFF; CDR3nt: TGTGCTAGCAGCTCAGGGGATGCATACAATGAGCAGTTCTTC
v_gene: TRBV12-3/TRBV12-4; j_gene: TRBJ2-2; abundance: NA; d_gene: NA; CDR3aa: CASSTSGPGTGELFF; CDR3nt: TGTGCCAGCAGTACCAGCGGTCCTGGGACCGGGGAGCTGTTTTTT
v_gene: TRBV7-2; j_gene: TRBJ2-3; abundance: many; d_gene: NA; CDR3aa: CASSLGASADTQYF; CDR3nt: TGTGCCAGCAGCTTAGGGGCCTCGGCAGATACGCAGTATTTT
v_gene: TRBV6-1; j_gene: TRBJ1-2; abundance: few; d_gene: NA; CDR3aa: CASRPGLQSYGYTF; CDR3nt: TGTGCCAGCAGACCGGGGCTACAAAGCTATGGCTACACCTTC
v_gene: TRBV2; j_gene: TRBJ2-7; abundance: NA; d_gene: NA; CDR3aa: CASSESSGSSYEQYF; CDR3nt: TGTGCCAGCAGTGAATCCAGCGGAAGCTCCTACGAGCAGTACTTC
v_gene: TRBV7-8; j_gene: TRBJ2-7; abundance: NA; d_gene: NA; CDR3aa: CASSFWGGGSYEQYF; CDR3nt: TGTGCCAGCAGCTTTTGGGGTGGGGGGTCTTACGAGCAGTACTTC
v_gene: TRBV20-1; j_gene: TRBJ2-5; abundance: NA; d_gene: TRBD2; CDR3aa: CSAPTSGGQRGETQYF; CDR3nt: TGCAGTGCGCCGACTAGCGGGGGTCAGAGGGGAGAGACCCAGTACTTC
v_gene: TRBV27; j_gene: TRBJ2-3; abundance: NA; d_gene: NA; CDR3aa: CASGFREPRGTQYF; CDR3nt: TGTGCCAGCGGGTTCCGGGAGCCCCGGGGTACGCAGTATTTT
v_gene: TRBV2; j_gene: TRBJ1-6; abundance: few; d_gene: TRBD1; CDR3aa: CASSTTGASNSPLHF; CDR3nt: TGTGCCAGCAGTACGACAGGGGCGAGCAATTCACCCCTCCACTTT
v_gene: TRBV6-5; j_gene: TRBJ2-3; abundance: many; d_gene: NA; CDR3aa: CASSYPGTDTQYF; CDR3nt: TGTGCCAGCAGTTATCCGGGGACAGATACGCAGTATTTT
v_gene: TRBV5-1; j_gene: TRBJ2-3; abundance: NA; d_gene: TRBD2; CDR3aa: CASSPASGRTPDTQYF; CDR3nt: TGCGCCAGCAGCCCGGCTAGCGGGAGGACCCCAGATACGCAGTATTTT
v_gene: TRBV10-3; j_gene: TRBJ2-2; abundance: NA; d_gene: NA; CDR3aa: CAISESTRSLARSGELFF; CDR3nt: TGTGCCATCAGTGAGTCGACTCGTAGTCTAGCGAGGAGCGGGGAGCTGTTTTTT
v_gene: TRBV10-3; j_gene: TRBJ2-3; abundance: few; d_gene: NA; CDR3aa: CAISGGDTQYF; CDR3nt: TGTGCCATCAGTGGGGGGGATACGCAGTATTTT
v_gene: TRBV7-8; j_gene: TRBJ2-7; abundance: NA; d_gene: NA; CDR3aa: CASSLVRMGYEQYF; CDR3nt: TGTGCCAGCAGCTTAGTGAGGATGGGCTACGAGCAGTACTTC
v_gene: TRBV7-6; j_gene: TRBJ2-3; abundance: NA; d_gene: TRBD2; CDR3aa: CASSLDVAGDTQYF; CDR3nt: TGTGCCAGCAGCTTAGATGTAGCGGGAGATACGCAGTATTTT
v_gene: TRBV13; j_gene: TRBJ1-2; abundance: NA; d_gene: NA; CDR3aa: CASSLGAVPSYGYTF; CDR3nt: TGTGCCAGCAGCTTAGGGGCAGTCCCCAGCTATGGCTACACCTTC
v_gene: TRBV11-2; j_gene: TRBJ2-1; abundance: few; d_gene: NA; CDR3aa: CASSSDSSYYNEQFF; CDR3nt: TGTGCCAGCAGTTCAGACTCCTCTTATTACAATGAGCAGTTCTTC
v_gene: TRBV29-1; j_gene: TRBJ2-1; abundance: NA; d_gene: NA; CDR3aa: CSVAGGTSPIHEQFF; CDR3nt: TGCAGCGTTGCAGGCGGGACAAGTCCCATCCATGAGCAGTTCTTC
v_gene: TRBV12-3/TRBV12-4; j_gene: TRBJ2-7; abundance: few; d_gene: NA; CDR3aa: CASRRGRVEQYF; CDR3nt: TGTGCCAGCAGGCGGGGCAGGGTCGAGCAGTACTTC
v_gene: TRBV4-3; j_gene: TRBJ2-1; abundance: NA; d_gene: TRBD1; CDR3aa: CASSRRQGVDEQFF; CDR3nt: TGCGCCAGCAGCCGACGACAGGGTGTGGATGAGCAGTTCTTC
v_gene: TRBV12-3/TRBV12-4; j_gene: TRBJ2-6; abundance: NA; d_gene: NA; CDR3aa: CASSLNDRIPGANVLTF; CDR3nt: TGTGCCAGCAGTTTAAATGACAGAATTCCTGGGGCCAACGTCCTGACTTTC
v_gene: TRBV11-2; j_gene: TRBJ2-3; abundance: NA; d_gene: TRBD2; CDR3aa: CASSHRLAGGLADTQYF; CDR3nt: TGTGCCAGCAGCCACCGACTAGCGGGGGGGTTGGCAGATACGCAGTATTTT
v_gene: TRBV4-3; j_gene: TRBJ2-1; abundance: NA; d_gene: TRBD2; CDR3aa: CASSQGWGLAGSSYNEQFF; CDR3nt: TGCGCCAGCAGCCAAGGCTGGGGACTAGCGGGTAGCTCCTACAATGAGCAGTTCTTC
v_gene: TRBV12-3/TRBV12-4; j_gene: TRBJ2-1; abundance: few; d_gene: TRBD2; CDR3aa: CASRGTSGRHEQFF; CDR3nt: TGTGCCAGCCGGGGGACTAGCGGGAGACATGAGCAGTTCTTC
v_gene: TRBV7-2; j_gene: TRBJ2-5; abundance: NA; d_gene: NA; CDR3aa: CASSGTKTQYF; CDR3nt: TGTGCCAGCAGCGGGACGAAGACCCAGTACTTC
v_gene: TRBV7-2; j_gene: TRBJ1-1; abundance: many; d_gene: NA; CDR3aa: CASSPEPRVFTEAFF; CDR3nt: TGTGCCAGCAGCCCGGAACCCAGGGTGTTCACTGAAGCTTTCTTT
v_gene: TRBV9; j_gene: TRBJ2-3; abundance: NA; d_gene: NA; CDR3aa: CASSYSPSQGDTQYF; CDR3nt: TGTGCCAGCAGCTACAGTCCTAGCCAGGGAGATACGCAGTATTTT
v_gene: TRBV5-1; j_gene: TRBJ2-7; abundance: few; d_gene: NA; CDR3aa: CASSADGDVGYEQYF; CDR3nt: TGCGCCAGCAGCGCGGACGGGGATGTAGGCTACGAGCAGTACTTC
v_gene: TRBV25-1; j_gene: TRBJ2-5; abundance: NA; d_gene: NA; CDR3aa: CASSSSNARGETQYF; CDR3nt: TGTGCCAGCAGCTCGTCAAACGCAAGGGGAGAGACCCAGTACTTC
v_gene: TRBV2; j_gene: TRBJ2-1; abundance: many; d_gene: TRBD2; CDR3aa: CASRLAVSGEQFF; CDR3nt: TGTGCCAGCAGACTAGCGGTATCGGGTGAGCAGTTCTTC
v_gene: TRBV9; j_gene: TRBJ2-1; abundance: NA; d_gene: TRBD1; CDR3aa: CASSARDRYNEQFF; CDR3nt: TGTGCCAGCAGCGCCCGGGACAGGTACAATGAGCAGTTCTTC
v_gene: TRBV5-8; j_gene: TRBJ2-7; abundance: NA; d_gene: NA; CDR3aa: CASSLAGSPLGEQYF; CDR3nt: TGTGCCAGCAGCTTGGCAGGCTCACCTTTGGGGGAGCAGTACTTC
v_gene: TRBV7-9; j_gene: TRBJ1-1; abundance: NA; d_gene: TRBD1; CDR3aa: CASSLLDRGGAFF; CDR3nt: TGTGCCAGCAGCTTACTGGACAGGGGCGGAGCTTTCTTT
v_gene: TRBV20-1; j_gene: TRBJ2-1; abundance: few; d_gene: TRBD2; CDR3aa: CSARTASGGAGEQFF; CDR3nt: TGCAGTGCTAGAACGGCTAGCGGGGGGGCGGGTGAGCAGTTCTTC
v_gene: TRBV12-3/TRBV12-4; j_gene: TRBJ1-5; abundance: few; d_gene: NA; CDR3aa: CASSLDLPWAQHF; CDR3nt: TGTGCCAGCAGTCTCGACCTCCCTTGGGCCCAGCATTTT
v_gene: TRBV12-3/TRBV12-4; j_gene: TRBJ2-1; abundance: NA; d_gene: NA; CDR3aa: CASTLSVREQFF; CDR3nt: TGTGCCAGCACCCTGAGCGTTCGCGAGCAGTTCTTC
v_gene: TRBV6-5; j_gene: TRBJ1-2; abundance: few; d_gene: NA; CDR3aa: CASSSYSDGYTF; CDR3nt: TGTGCCAGCAGTTCCTACAGCGATGGCTACACCTTC
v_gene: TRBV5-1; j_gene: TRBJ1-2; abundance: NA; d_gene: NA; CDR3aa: CASRSGGDGYTF; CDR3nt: TGCGCCAGCAGATCCGGAGGGGATGGCTACACCTTC
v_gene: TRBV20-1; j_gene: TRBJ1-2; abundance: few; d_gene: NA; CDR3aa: CSARDSPGRANGYTF; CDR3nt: TGCAGTGCTAGAGATTCCCCAGGCAGGGCTAATGGCTACACCTTC
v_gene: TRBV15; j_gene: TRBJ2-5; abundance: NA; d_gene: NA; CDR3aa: CATSRDLKETQYF; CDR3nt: TGTGCCACCAGCAGGGACTTAAAAGAGACCCAGTACTTC
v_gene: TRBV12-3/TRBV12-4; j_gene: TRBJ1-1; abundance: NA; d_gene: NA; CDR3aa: CPSNKGGVDTEAFF; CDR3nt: TGTCCCAGCAACAAGGGGGGAGTCGACACTGAAGCTTTCTTT
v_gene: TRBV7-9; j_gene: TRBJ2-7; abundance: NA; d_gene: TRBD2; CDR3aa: CASSFGLAGGLDEQYF; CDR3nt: TGTGCCAGCAGCTTTGGACTAGCGGGAGGGCTAGACGAGCAGTACTTC
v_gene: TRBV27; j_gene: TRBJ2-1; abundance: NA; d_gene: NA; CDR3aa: CASRRLSLSFHEQFF; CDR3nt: TGTGCCAGCCGCCGACTTTCCCTTTCGTTCCATGAGCAGTTCTTC
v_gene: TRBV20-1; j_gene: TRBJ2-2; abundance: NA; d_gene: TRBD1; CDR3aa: CSAQSGTGNTGELFF; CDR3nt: TGCAGTGCCCAGTCCGGGACAGGGAACACCGGGGAGCTGTTTTTT
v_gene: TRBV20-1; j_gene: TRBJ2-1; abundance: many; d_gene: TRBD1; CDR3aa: CSAIGRDRGLVNNEQFF; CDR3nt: TGCAGTGCTATAGGCCGGGACAGGGGGTTGGTAAACAATGAGCAGTTCTTC
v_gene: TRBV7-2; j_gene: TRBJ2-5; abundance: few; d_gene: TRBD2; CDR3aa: CASSLGWGGGETQYF; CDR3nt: TGTGCCAGCAGCTTAGGATGGGGCGGGGGAGAGACCCAGTACTTC
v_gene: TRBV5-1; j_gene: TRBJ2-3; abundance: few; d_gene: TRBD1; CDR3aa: CARGQGTRDTQYF; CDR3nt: TGCGCCAGAGGACAGGGGACGAGAGATACGCAGTATTTT
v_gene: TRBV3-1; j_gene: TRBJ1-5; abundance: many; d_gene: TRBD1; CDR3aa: CASSQGTGANQPQHF; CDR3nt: TGTGCCAGCAGCCAGGGGACAGGGGCGAATCAGCCCCAGCATTTT
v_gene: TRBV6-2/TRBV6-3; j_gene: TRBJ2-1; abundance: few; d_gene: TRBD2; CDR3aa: CASTGLAETGEQFF; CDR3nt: TGTGCCAGCACCGGACTAGCGGAAACTGGGGAGCAGTTCTTC
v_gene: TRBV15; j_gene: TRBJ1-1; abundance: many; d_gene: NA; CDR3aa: CATSRTGVLNAFF; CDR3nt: TGTGCCACCAGCAGGACGGGGGTTCTAAACGCTTTCTTT
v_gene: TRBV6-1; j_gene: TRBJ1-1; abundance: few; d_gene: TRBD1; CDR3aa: CASTGTGGNTEAFF; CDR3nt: TGTGCCAGCACTGGGACAGGGGGGAACACTGAAGCTTTCTTT
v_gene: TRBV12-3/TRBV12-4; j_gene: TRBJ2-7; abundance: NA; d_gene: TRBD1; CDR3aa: CASGLTGGAYEQYF; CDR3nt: TGTGCCAGCGGTCTCACAGGGGGCGCCTACGAGCAGTACTTC
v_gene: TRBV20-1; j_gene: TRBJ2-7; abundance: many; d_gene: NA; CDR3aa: CSARVTGIFGEQYF; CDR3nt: TGCAGTGCTAGGGTAACCGGGATTTTTGGCGAGCAGTACTTC
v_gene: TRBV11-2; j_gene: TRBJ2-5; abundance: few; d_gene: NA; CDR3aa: CASGLTTQYF; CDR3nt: TGTGCCAGCGGACTCACGACCCAGTACTTC
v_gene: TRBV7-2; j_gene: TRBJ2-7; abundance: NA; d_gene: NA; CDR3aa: CASSPQRLKGSYEQYF; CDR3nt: TGTGCCAGCAGCCCACAGAGGCTAAAAGGGAGCTACGAGCAGTACTTC